These 29 T cell receptor beta chains originate from one sample sequenced in a study of OX40 agonist ivuxolimab in advanced cancers. Libraries were prepared by immunoSEQ multiplex PCR; TCRdb keeps only in-frame clonotypes and omits some of them. The table lists about 50,000 clones, less than 85% of them singletons, with 10% to 15% in the top ten. The sequencing here drew on CD4+ or CD8+ T cells sorted from blood, taken in a trial of the OX40 agonist ivuxolimab. The receptor source for this set is an adult with an advanced solid tumor such as melanoma, head and neck, liver or kidney cancer.

The rearrangement uses TRBV6-1 and TRBJ1-5; maybe TRBD1 (5 bases). The CDR3 loop spans 14 amino acids. With 8 bases removed from V and 1 base from J, the gap between germline ends came to 12 bases. The germline gives CDR1 MNHNS, CDR2 SASEGT. The CDR3 region is CASGRELSNQPQHF. CDR3 coding DNA: TGTGCCAGCGGCAGGGAGTTGAGCAATCAGCCCCAGCATTTT.

This clone is a singleton in its sample. The V call is TRBV2, the J call TRBJ2-5; 9 nucleotides align to TRBD2. The CDR3 sequence is 14 residues long. Per the germline V gene, CDR1 is SNHLY and CDR2 is FYNNEI. Trimming removed 6 bases from V and 4 bases from J; junction bases left unmatched: 6. The CDR3 region is CASRTGLASETQYF. For the CDR3, the DNA is TGTGCCAGCAGAACGGGACTAGCTTCAGAGACCCAGTACTTC.

This sequence joins TRBV18 and TRBJ2-2, with TRBD2 matching over 7 bases. The V gene's germline CDR1 is KGHSH and CDR2 LQKENI. This CDR3 has 18 amino acids. V dropped 2 bases and J dropped 2; count of bases not matched to a gene: 11. The CDR3 spells CASSPKRMASGNTGELFF. In DNA, the CDR3 is TGTGCCAGCTCACCAAAAAGAATGGCTAGCGGAAACACCGGGGAGCTGTTTTTT.

The rearrangement links TRBV7-8 to TRBJ2-5; D uncertain. Germline CDR1 SGHVS, CDR2 FQNEAQ. The CDR3 covers 14 residues. Trimming removed 3 bases from V and 0 bases from J, with 8 bases in between. The chain's CDR3 is CASSFPPNQETQYF. The CDR3 DNA sequence: TGTGCCAGCAGCTTCCCCCCGAACCAAGAGACCCAGTACTTC.

The rearrangement uses TRBV20-1 and TRBJ2-7; D is ambiguous. The CDR3 is 11 residues long. V gave up 1 base and J gave up 3 bases, with 4 bases separating them. Germline CDR1 and CDR2: DFQATT and SNEGSKA (reference sequence). DNA for the CDR3: TGCAGTGCTAGAGGAGACTACGAGCAGTACTTC. Its translation: CSARGDYEQYF.

This chain uses TRBV7-9 with TRBJ2-5, with a weak D call TRBD2 (7 bases). V was shortened by 5 bases and J by 3 bases, with 13 bases between the two germline ends. The CDR3 covers 14 residues. The V gene's germline CDR1 is SEHNR and CDR2 FQNEAQ (reference sequence). The CDR3 DNA reads TGTGCCAGCAGCCGGGGGGCTCTAGAAGAGACCCAGTACTTC. Protein: CASSRGALEETQYF.

This clone was recorded once. CDR3 sequence: CASSSLLADAYEQYF. The CDR3 DNA reads as TGTGCCAGCAGCTCCCTTCTAGCGGATGCCTACGAGCAGTACTTC. This sequence joins TRBV5-6 and TRBJ2-7; TRBD2 aligns across 7 bases. This CDR3 is 15 amino acids long. Germline loops: CDR1 SGHDT, CDR2 YYEEEE. J gave up 2 bases and V 3 bases, and 8 bases lay outside the gene matches.

This clone was detected only a few times. The chain couples TRBV7-9 to TRBJ1-2; TRBD1 might be the D (5 bases). Germline V lookup: CDR1 SEHNR, CDR2 FQNEAQ (reference sequence). The CDR3 is 13 residues long. V was pared by 7 bases and J by 4 bases, with 13 bases between. In DNA form, the CDR3 reads TGTGCCAGCACATATTCCGGGACCTATGGCTACACCTTC. Translation gives CASTYSGTYGYTF. Full variable domain (outside the CDR3, taken from reference TRBV7-9 and TRBJ1-2): DTGVSQNPRHKITKRGQNVTFRCDPISEHNRLYWYRQTLGQGPEFLTYFQNEAQLEKSRLLSDRFSAERPKGSFSTLEIQRTEQGDSAMYLCASTYSGTYGYTFGSGTRLTVV.

This clone showed up just once. The rearrangement uses TRBV5-5 and TRBJ2-2, with D perhaps assigned TRBD1 or TRBD2 (5 bases each). Germline CDR1 is SGHKS and CDR2 is YYEKEE (reference sequence). The CDR3 totals 16 residues. V gave up 0 bases and J gave up 5 bases, with 14 bases separating them. CDR3 protein: CASSLVRGAQTGELFF. In DNA form, the CDR3 reads TGTGCCAGCAGCTTGGTTCGAGGGGCTCAGACCGGGGAGCTGTTTTTT.

V usage is TRBV18 and J usage is TRBJ2-7; D might be TRBD1 or TRBD2, each matching 5 bases. V lost 6 bases and J 2 bases, leaving 20 bases between the germline ends. This CDR3 is built from 16 residues. CDR1 is KGHSH and CDR2 is LQKENI in the germline V gene. The CDR3 nucleotides read TGTGCCAGCTCCCCTCTGGCCCGGGGCTGGGCCTACGAGCAGTACTTC. Translated: CASSPLARGWAYEQYF.

The chain has TRBV15 and TRBJ1-2, with a possible D match to TRBD1 (5 bases). The CDR3 has 14 amino acids. CDR1 and CDR2 (germline): LNHNV, YYDKDF (reference sequence). V was trimmed by 3 bases and J by 8 bases, leaving 16 bases between them. CDR3: CATSRTGEVRGYTF. CDR3 DNA: TGTGCCACCAGCAGGACGGGGGAGGTGAGGGGCTACACCTTC.

V gene TRBV6-5 combines with J gene TRBJ1-2; no reliable D call. The CDR3 is 13 amino acids. V was cut by 6 bases and J by 0 bases, with 8 bases left in between. Germline V gene lookup returns CDR1 MNHEY and CDR2 SVGAGI. For the CDR3, the DNA is TGTGCCAGCAGAGTCAGCTCTAACTATGGCTACACCTTC. This gives the protein CASRVSSNYGYTF.

The J gene is TRBJ1-1, the V gene TRBV6-1; no firm D call. Germline V gene sequence: CDR1 MNHNS, CDR2 SASEGT. V lost 5 bases and J 1 base, leaving 11 bases between the germline ends. CDR3 length equals 14 residues. CDR3 amino acids: CASSSPSRNTEAFF. The CDR3 DNA reads as TGTGCCAGCAGTTCCCCCTCGCGGAACACTGAAGCTTTCTTT.

This clone was detected only a few times. The chain couples TRBV11-2 to TRBJ2-1, with 12 bases matching TRBD2. This CDR3 comprises 15 residues. Trimming removed 2 bases from V and 8 bases from J; junction bases left unmatched: 4. CDR1 and CDR2 from the germline V gene are SGHAT and FQNNGV. CDR3 sequence (DNA): TGTGCCAGCAGCTTACTAGCGGGAGGGGTCGATGAGCAGTTCTTC. It codes for CASSLLAGGVDEQFF.

The V and J genes are TRBV5-6 and TRBJ2-7, with D possibly TRBD2 on 6 matching bases. CDR3 size: 16 residues. Trimming left V 4 bases short and J 0 bases short, with 17 bases between. CDR1 and CDR2 from the germline V gene are SGHDT and YYEEEE. CDR3 nucleotides: TGTGCCAGCAGCGTCCTCACTAGCCCGAGCTCCTACGAGCAGTACTTC. Residues: CASSVLTSPSSYEQYF.

The gene calls are TRBV27 and TRBJ2-7; D possibly uses TRBD1 or TRBD2 (6 bases each). Trimming stripped 7 bases from V and 6 bases from J, with 19 bases between. The CDR3 loop spans 14 amino acids. The germline V gene has CDR1 MNHEY and CDR2 SMNVEV (reference sequence). CDR3 sequence: CASTTGLSGAEQYF. Here the CDR3 DNA reads TGTGCCAGCACTACGGGACTTTCGGGGGCCGAGCAGTACTTC.

The rearrangement uses TRBV28 and TRBJ2-7; the match to TRBD2 covers 7 bases. The CDR3 covers 15 residues. The junction had 11 bases not matched to a gene; V was cut back by 4 bases and J by 5 bases. Per germline, CDR1 MDHEN and CDR2 SYDVKM. In DNA, the CDR3 is TGTGCCAGCAGTTCGTTACAGACGGGAGGACACGAGCAGTACTTC. It encodes CASSSLQTGGHEQYF.

This chain links TRBV30 with TRBJ2-2; unclear D gene. The CDR3 loop spans 12 amino acids. Germline assignment: CDR1 GTSNPN and CDR2 SVGIG (reference sequence). The V end lost 2 bases, the J end lost 6 bases, and 7 bases lay between the germline ends. This chain's CDR3 is CAWSRVPGELFF. CDR3 sequence (DNA): TGTGCCTGGAGTCGTGTCCCCGGGGAGCTGTTTTTT.

The V gene is TRBV18, the J gene TRBJ2-4, with TRBD2 identical over 13 bases. Germline lookup yields CDR1 KGHSH and CDR2 LQKENI. The CDR3 spans 17 residues. The junction had 5 bases not matched to a gene; V was cut back by 5 bases and J by 1 base. The CDR3 region has the DNA TGTGCCAGCTCATCAGGGGGACTAGCGGGGGCCAAAAACATTCAGTACTTC. Translation gives CASSSGGLAGAKNIQYF. Full variable domain (outside the CDR3, taken from reference TRBV18 and TRBJ2-4): NAGVMQNPRHLVRRRGQEARLRCSPMKGHSHVYWYRQLPEEGLKFMVYLQKENIIDESGMPKERFSAEFPKEGPSILRIQQVVRGDSAAYFCASSSGGLAGAKNIQYFGAGTRLSVL.

The rearrangement joins TRBV6-1 to TRBJ2-3, with 8 bases matching TRBD1. With 2 bases clipped from V and 1 base from J, the junction kept 2 bases outside the gene matches. CDR1 MNHNS and CDR2 SASEGT come from the germline V gene. The CDR3 is 15 amino acids. The CDR3 reads CASSETTGGTDTQYF. The CDR3 DNA reads TGTGCCAGCAGTGAAACGACAGGGGGCACAGATACGCAGTATTTT.

The genes are TRBV5-1 and TRBJ1-1; possible D gene TRBD1, 6 bases. The V and J ends lost 0 bases and 4 bases respectively, with 13 bases between them. The CDR3 runs 15 residues. CDR1 is SGHRS and CDR2 is YFSETQ in the germline V gene. In nucleotides, the CDR3 is TGCGCCAGCAGCTTGGTAGGGTTAGGGGGCACTGAAGCTTTCTTT. It yields the protein CASSLVGLGGTEAFF. Combining the CDR3 with reference TRBV5-1 and TRBJ1-1 gives the whole variable domain KAGVTQTPRYLIKTRGQQVTLSCSPISGHRSVSWYQQTPGQGLQFLFEYFSETQRNKGNFPGRFSGRQFSNSRSEMNVSTLELGDSALYLCASSLVGLGGTEAFFGQGTRLTVV.

The chain combines TRBV6-6 with TRBJ2-1; 8 bases are shared with TRBD2. Germline CDR1 MNHNY, CDR2 SVGAGI (reference sequence). V gave up 6 bases and J gave up 4 bases; unmatched junction bases: 2. This CDR3 has 13 residues. CDR3 in amino acids: CASRLADYNEQFF. The CDR3 coding sequence is TGTGCCAGCAGACTAGCGGATTACAATGAGCAGTTCTTC.

CDR3 in DNA: TGCGCCAGCAGCGAAGGGGCGCGCTCTGGGGCCAACGTCCTGACTTTC. Translating gives CASSEGARSGANVLTF. The chain is built from TRBV5-1 and TRBJ2-6, with D possibly matching TRBD1 (5 bases). CDR1 SGHRS and CDR2 YFSETQ come from the germline V gene. The CDR3 has 16 residues. With 4 bases removed from V and 0 bases from J, the gap between germline ends came to 11 bases. The complete variable domain, with remaining parts taken from reference TRBV5-1 and TRBJ2-6, reads KAGVTQTPRYLIKTRGQQVTLSCSPISGHRSVSWYQQTPGQGLQFLFEYFSETQRNKGNFPGRFSGRQFSNSRSEMNVSTLELGDSALYLCASSEGARSGANVLTFGAGSRLTVL.

Here the CDR3 DNA reads TGTGCCAGCAGCCTAACGACAGGGCGAGCCAAAAACATTCAGTACTTC. Its protein product is CASSLTTGRAKNIQYF. This chain joins TRBV7-2 and TRBJ2-4, with 7 bases identical to TRBD1. The J segment lost 0 bases and the V segment lost 5 bases, leaving 7 bases of the junction unmatched. Germline assignment: CDR1 SGHTA and CDR2 FQGNSA. The CDR3 is made up of 16 amino acids.

The chain combines TRBV18 with TRBJ2-7; a possible D gene is TRBD1 (6 bases). Between the trimmed V and J ends, which lost 3 bases and 2 bases, there was a span of 14 bases. Per germline, CDR1 KGHSH and CDR2 LQKENI. The CDR3 sequence is 15 residues long. This CDR3 is CASSPPLGDTYEQYF. CDR3 nucleotides: TGTGCCAGCTCACCTCCTTTGGGGGACACCTACGAGCAGTACTTC.

The chain uses TRBV29-1 and TRBJ2-7; 7 nucleotides match TRBD1. Germline V gene data show CDR1 as SQVTM and CDR2 as ANQGSEA. This CDR3 is built from 13 residues. Trimming at V came to 5 bases and at J to 3 bases, leaving 7 bases not matched to a gene. The CDR3 DNA follows: TGCAGCGTTACCCGGGACAGCTTCTACGAGCAGTACTTC. Its translation: CSVTRDSFYEQYF.

V is TRBV7-9 and J is TRBJ2-3; 14 bases align to TRBD2. This CDR3 has 16 amino acids. Trimming removed 5 bases from V and 3 bases from J; junction bases left unmatched: 4. The germline V gene encodes CDR1 SEHNR and CDR2 FQNEAQ (reference sequence). CDR3 residues: CASSQTSGRGTDTQYF. The CDR3 region has the DNA TGTGCCAGCAGCCAGACTAGCGGGAGGGGGACAGATACGCAGTATTTT.

This chain uses TRBV19 with TRBJ2-5; D remains ambiguous. The J call may not be correct, given that the DNA end is closer to TRBJ2-7. Germline V gene sequence: CDR1 LNHDA, CDR2 SQIVND (reference sequence). This CDR3 is built from 14 residues. The CDR3 bases are TGTGCCAGTAGTACGTCCAGGCTCTCCTACGAGCAGTACTTC. Protein sequence: CASSTSRLSYEQYF.

The CDR3 sequence is CASSGPGQGLTGELFF. In DNA, the CDR3 is TGTGCCAGCAGCGGGCCGGGACAGGGCCTCACCGGGGAGCTGTTTTTT. This chain uses TRBV5-4 with TRBJ2-2; 9 bases line up with TRBD1. Germline CDR1 is SGHNT and CDR2 is YYREEE (reference sequence). The CDR3 covers 16 residues. Trimming removed 4 bases from V and 4 bases from J; junction bases left unmatched: 8.